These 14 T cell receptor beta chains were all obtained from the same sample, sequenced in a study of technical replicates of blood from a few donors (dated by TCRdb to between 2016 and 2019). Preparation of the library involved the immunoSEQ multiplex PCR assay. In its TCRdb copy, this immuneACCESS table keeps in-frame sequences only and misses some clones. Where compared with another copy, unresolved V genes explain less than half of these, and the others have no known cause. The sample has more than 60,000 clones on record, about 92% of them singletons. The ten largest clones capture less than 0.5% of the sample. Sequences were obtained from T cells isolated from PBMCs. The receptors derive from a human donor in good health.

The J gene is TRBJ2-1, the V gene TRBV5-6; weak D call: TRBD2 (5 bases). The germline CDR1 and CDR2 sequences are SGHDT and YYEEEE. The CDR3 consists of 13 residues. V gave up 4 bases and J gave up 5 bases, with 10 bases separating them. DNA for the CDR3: TGTGCCAGCAGCCTCAGGCGGGACAATGAGCAGTTCTTC. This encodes CASSLRRDNEQFF.

CDR3 protein: CASSQDFGREEYQPQHF. CDR3 sequence (DNA): TGCGCCAGCAGCCAAGATTTCGGCAGGGAGGAATATCAGCCCCAGCATTTT. This chain links TRBV4-3 with TRBJ1-5, with TRBD1 as a possible D gene (5 bases). The V end lost 0 bases, the J end lost 5 bases, and 17 bases lay between the germline ends. The CDR3 runs 17 residues. Per germline, CDR1 LGHNA and CDR2 YSLEER.

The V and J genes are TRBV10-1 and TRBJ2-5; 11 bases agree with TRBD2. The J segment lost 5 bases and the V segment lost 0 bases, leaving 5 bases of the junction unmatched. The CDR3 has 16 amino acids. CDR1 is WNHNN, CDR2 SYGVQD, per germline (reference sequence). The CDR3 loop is CASSESSVAGGETQYF. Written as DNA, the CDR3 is TGCGCCAGCAGTGAGTCGTCGGTAGCGGGAGGGGAGACCCAGTACTTC.

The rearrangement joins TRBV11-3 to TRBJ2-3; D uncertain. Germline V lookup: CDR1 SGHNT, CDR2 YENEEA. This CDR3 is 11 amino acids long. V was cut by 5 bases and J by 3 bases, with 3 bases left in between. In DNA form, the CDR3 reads TGTGCCAGCAGCCGGACAGATACGCAGTATTTT. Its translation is CASSRTDTQYF.

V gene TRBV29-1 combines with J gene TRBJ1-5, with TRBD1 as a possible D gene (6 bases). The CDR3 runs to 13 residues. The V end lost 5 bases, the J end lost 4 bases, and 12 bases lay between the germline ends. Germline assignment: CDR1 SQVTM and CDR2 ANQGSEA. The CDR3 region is CSVRGQGNQPQHF. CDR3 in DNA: TGCAGCGTTCGAGGGCAGGGGAATCAGCCCCAGCATTTT.

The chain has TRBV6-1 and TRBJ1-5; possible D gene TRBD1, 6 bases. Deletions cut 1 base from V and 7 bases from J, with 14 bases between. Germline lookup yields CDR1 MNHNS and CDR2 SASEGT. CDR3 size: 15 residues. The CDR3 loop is CASSEGQGIGQPQHF. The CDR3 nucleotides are TGTGCCAGCAGTGAAGGGCAGGGGATCGGGCAGCCCCAGCATTTT.

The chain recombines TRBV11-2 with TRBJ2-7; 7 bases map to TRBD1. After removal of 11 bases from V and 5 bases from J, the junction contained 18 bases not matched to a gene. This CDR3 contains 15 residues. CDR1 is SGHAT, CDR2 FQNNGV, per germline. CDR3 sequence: CAGGERGRLIDEQYF. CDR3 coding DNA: TGTGCCGGCGGAGAAAGGGGGCGCTTAATCGACGAGCAGTACTTC.

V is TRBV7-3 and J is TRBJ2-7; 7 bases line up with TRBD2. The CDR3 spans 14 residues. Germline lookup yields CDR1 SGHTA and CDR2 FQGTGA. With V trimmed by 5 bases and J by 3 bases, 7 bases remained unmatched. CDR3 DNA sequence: TGTGCCAGCAGCCCTCGGGACTACCTCTACGAGCAGTACTTC. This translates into CASSPRDYLYEQYF. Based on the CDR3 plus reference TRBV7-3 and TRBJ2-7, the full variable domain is GAGVSQTPSNKVTEKGKYVELRCDPISGHTALYWYRQSLGQGPEFLIYFQGTGAADDSGLPNDRFFAVRPEGSVSTLKIQRTERGDSAVYLCASSPRDYLYEQYFGPGTRLTVT.

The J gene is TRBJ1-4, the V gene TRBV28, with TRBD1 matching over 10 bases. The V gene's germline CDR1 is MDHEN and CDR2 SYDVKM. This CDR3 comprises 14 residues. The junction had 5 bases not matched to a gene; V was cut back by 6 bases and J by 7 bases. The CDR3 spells CASSPRQGAEKLFF. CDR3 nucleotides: TGTGCCAGCAGCCCTAGACAGGGGGCTGAAAAACTGTTTTTT.

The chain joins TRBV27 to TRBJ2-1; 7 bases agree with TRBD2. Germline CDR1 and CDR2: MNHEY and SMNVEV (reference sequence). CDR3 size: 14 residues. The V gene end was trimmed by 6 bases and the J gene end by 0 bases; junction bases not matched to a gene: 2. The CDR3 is CASRTGGSYNEQFF. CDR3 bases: TGTGCCAGCAGAACGGGGGGCTCCTACAATGAGCAGTTCTTC.

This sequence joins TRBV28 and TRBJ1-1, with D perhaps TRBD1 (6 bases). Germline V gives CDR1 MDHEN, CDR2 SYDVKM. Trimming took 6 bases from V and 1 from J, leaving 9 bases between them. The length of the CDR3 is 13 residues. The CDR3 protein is CASRGAENTEAFF. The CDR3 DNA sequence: TGTGCCAGCAGGGGGGCAGAGAACACTGAAGCTTTCTTT.

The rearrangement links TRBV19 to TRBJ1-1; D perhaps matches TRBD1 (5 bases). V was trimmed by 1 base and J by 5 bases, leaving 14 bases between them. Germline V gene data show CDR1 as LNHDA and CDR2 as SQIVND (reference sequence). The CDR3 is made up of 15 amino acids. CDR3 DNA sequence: TGTGCCAGTAGTATAGGAAGACGGCAGGGAACTGAAGCTTTCTTT. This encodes CASSIGRRQGTEAFF.

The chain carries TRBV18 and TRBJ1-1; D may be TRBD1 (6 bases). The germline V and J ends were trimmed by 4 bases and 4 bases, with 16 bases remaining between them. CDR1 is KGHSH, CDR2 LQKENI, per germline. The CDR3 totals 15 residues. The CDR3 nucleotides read TGTGCCAGCTCACTACGACAGGCCATCGGCACTGAAGCTTTCTTT. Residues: CASSLRQAIGTEAFF.

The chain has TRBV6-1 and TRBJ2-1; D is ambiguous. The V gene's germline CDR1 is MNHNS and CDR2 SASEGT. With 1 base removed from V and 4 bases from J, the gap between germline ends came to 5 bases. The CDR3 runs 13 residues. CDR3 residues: CASSEGLYNEQFF. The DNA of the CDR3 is TGTGCCAGCAGTGAAGGACTGTACAATGAGCAGTTCTTC.